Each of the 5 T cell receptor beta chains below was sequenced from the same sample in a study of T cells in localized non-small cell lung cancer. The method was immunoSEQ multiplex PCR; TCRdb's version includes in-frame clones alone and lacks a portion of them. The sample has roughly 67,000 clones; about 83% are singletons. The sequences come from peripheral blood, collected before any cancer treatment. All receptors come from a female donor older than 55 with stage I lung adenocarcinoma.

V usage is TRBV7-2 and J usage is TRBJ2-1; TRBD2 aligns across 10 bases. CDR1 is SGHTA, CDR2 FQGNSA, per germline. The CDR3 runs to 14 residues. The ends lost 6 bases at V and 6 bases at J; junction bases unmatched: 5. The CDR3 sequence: CASRHWTSGNEQFF. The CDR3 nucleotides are TGTGCCAGCAGACACTGGACTAGCGGCAATGAGCAGTTCTTC.

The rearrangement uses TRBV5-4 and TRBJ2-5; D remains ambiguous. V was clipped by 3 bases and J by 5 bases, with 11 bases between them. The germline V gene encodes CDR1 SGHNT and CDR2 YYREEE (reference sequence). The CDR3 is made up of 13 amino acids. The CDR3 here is CASSSESPETQYF. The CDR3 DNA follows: TGTGCCAGCAGCTCCGAGTCCCCGGAGACCCAGTACTTC.

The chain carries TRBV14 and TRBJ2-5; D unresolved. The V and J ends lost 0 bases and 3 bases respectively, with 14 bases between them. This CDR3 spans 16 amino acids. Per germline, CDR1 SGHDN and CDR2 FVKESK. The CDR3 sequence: CASSQEETFKKETQYF. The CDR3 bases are TGTGCCAGCAGCCAAGAGGAGACTTTTAAAAAAGAGACCCAGTACTTC.

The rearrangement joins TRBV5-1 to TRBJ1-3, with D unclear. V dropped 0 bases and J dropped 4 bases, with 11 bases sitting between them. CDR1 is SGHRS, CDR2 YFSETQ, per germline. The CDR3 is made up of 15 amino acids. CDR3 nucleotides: TGCGCCAGCAGCTTGGACGTTCTAGGAGGAAACACCATATATTTT. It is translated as CASSLDVLGGNTIYF.

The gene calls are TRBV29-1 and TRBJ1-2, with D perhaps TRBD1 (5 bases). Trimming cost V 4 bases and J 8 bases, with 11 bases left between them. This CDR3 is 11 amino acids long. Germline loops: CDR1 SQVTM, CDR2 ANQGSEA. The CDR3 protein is CSVVVGDGYTF. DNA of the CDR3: TGCAGCGTTGTTGTAGGGGACGGCTACACCTTC.